The rows below give T cell receptor beta chains drawn from one sample of a study of T cell changes during pregnancy in multiple sclerosis. Sequenced by immunoSEQ multiplex PCR; TCRdb stores in-frame clones only, minus some. Of nearly 110,000 clones detected, about 89% appear once; the ten largest clones hold about 1.5%. The source material was peripheral blood, sampled before pregnancy. The receptors here all came from a female donor with multiple sclerosis, enrolled in a pregnancy study. Both conserved end residues are part of each CDR3. A D gene is named only where the DNA matches it firmly. Only part of the rows carry a size: once, few, many, or a class if the clone is expanded.

j_call: TRBJ2-7; v_call: TRBV19; clone_size: NA; d_call: NA; cdr3_nt: TGTGCCAGTAGTATCGACAGCCAAGTCTCCTACGAGCAGTACTTC; cdr3_aa: CASSIDSQVSYEQYF
j_call: TRBJ2-5; v_call: TRBV11-3; clone_size: NA; d_call: NA; cdr3_nt: TGTGCCAGCAGCCCCGGACAGCAAGAGACCCAGTACTTC; cdr3_aa: CASSPGQQETQYF
j_call: TRBJ2-1; v_call: TRBV5-1; clone_size: NA; d_call: TRBD1; cdr3_nt: TGCGCCAGCAGCTTGGGATGGGACAGGTGGCAGAGACTATACAATGAGCAGTTCTTC; cdr3_aa: CASSLGWDRWQRLYNEQFF
j_call: TRBJ2-7; v_call: TRBV30; clone_size: NA; d_call: NA; cdr3_nt: TGTGCCTGGAGTGTCCGCCCTAGCGTTTTCTACGAGCAGTACTTC; cdr3_aa: CAWSVRPSVFYEQYF
j_call: TRBJ2-1; v_call: TRBV7-2; clone_size: NA; d_call: NA; cdr3_nt: TGTGCCAGCAGCTTAGGCAGTTACAATGAGCAGTTCTTC; cdr3_aa: CASSLGSYNEQFF
j_call: TRBJ2-7; v_call: TRBV30; clone_size: NA; d_call: NA; cdr3_nt: TGTGCCTGGACTCCCGGAGGAGCGGGTGAGAAATACGAGCAGTACTTC; cdr3_aa: CAWTPGGAGEKYEQYF
j_call: TRBJ2-1; v_call: TRBV5-5; clone_size: NA; d_call: TRBD2; cdr3_nt: TGTGCCAGCAGCTTGGCGGCTAGCGGTGGCAATGAGCAGTTCTTC; cdr3_aa: CASSLAASGGNEQFF
j_call: TRBJ2-5; v_call: TRBV7-9; clone_size: NA; d_call: TRBD1; cdr3_nt: TGTGCCAGCAGCCTCCGGGCTGCAGGGGGCTCGGAGACCCAGTACTTC; cdr3_aa: CASSLRAAGGSETQYF
j_call: TRBJ1-4; v_call: TRBV14; clone_size: NA; d_call: NA; cdr3_nt: TGTGCCAGCAGCCAAACTTTCGGAAAACTGTTTTTT; cdr3_aa: CASSQTFGKLFF
j_call: TRBJ2-7; v_call: TRBV2; clone_size: NA; d_call: TRBD1; cdr3_nt: TGTGCCAGCAGGTACGGGACAGAGATTTACGAGCAGTACTTC; cdr3_aa: CASRYGTEIYEQYF
j_call: TRBJ2-3; v_call: TRBV2; clone_size: NA; d_call: TRBD2; cdr3_nt: TGTGCCAGCAGAGGACTAGCGGGGCCAGATACGCAGTATTTT; cdr3_aa: CASRGLAGPDTQYF
j_call: TRBJ2-5; v_call: TRBV6-1; clone_size: NA; d_call: NA; cdr3_nt: TGTGCCAGCAGTGTTTTACAAGAGACCCAGTACTTC; cdr3_aa: CASSVLQETQYF
j_call: TRBJ2-5; v_call: TRBV6-6; clone_size: NA; d_call: NA; cdr3_nt: TGTGCCAGCAGTCCTCTGGAGGGGGAGACCCAGTACTTC; cdr3_aa: CASSPLEGETQYF
j_call: TRBJ2-7; v_call: TRBV27; clone_size: once; d_call: NA; cdr3_nt: TGTGCCAGCAGTTCTAGACAGGTTGAGACCTACGAGCAGTACTTC; cdr3_aa: CASSSRQVETYEQYF
j_call: TRBJ2-7; v_call: TRBV28; clone_size: once; d_call: TRBD2; cdr3_nt: TGTGCCAGCAGTTTGGTTGCGGGAGGCCCCTACGAGCAGTACTTC; cdr3_aa: CASSLVAGGPYEQYF
j_call: TRBJ2-1; v_call: TRBV19; clone_size: NA; d_call: TRBD2; cdr3_nt: TGTGCCAGTAGTGCAGGACTAGCGGGAGGAAATGAGCAGTTCTTC; cdr3_aa: CASSAGLAGGNEQFF
j_call: TRBJ1-2; v_call: TRBV9; clone_size: NA; d_call: NA; cdr3_nt: TGTGCCAGCAGCGCAGGGCCCACCTCCTCTAACTATGGCTACACCTTC; cdr3_aa: CASSAGPTSSNYGYTF
j_call: TRBJ2-7; v_call: TRBV10-2; clone_size: NA; d_call: NA; cdr3_nt: TGCGCCAGCAGTGAGCCCCCCCGACTGGAATCATGGGACGAGCAGTACTTC; cdr3_aa: CASSEPPRLESWDEQYF
j_call: TRBJ2-7; v_call: TRBV7-9; clone_size: once; d_call: NA; cdr3_nt: TGTGCCAGCAGCTCGATTCACGGTAGCTCCTACGAGCAGTACTTC; cdr3_aa: CASSSIHGSSYEQYF
j_call: TRBJ2-2; v_call: TRBV6-1; clone_size: once; d_call: NA; cdr3_nt: TGTGCCAGCAGCGCAGAATTTACAGGGGGGGAGCTGTTTTTT; cdr3_aa: CASSAEFTGGELFF
j_call: TRBJ2-2; v_call: TRBV19; clone_size: NA; d_call: NA; cdr3_nt: TGTGCCAGTAGTGGTGCCCTAAACACCGGGGAGCTGTTTTTT; cdr3_aa: CASSGALNTGELFF
j_call: TRBJ2-7; v_call: TRBV7-2; clone_size: NA; d_call: TRBD1; cdr3_nt: TGTGCCAGCAGCCCCGGGACAGGAGCCTACGAGCAGTACTTC; cdr3_aa: CASSPGTGAYEQYF
j_call: TRBJ2-7; v_call: TRBV6-6; clone_size: NA; d_call: NA; cdr3_nt: TGTGCCAGCAGTTACAGTGGCAGCGGAGTCTCCTACGAGCAGTACTTC; cdr3_aa: CASSYSGSGVSYEQYF
j_call: TRBJ1-5; v_call: TRBV28; clone_size: NA; d_call: TRBD1; cdr3_nt: TGTGCCAGCAGTATGGAGACAGGGTGGGGTCAGCCCCAGCATTTT; cdr3_aa: CASSMETGWGQPQHF
j_call: TRBJ1-2; v_call: TRBV6-5; clone_size: once; d_call: NA; cdr3_nt: TGTGCCAGCAGGTCACTTCCTAACTATGGCTACACCTTC; cdr3_aa: CASRSLPNYGYTF